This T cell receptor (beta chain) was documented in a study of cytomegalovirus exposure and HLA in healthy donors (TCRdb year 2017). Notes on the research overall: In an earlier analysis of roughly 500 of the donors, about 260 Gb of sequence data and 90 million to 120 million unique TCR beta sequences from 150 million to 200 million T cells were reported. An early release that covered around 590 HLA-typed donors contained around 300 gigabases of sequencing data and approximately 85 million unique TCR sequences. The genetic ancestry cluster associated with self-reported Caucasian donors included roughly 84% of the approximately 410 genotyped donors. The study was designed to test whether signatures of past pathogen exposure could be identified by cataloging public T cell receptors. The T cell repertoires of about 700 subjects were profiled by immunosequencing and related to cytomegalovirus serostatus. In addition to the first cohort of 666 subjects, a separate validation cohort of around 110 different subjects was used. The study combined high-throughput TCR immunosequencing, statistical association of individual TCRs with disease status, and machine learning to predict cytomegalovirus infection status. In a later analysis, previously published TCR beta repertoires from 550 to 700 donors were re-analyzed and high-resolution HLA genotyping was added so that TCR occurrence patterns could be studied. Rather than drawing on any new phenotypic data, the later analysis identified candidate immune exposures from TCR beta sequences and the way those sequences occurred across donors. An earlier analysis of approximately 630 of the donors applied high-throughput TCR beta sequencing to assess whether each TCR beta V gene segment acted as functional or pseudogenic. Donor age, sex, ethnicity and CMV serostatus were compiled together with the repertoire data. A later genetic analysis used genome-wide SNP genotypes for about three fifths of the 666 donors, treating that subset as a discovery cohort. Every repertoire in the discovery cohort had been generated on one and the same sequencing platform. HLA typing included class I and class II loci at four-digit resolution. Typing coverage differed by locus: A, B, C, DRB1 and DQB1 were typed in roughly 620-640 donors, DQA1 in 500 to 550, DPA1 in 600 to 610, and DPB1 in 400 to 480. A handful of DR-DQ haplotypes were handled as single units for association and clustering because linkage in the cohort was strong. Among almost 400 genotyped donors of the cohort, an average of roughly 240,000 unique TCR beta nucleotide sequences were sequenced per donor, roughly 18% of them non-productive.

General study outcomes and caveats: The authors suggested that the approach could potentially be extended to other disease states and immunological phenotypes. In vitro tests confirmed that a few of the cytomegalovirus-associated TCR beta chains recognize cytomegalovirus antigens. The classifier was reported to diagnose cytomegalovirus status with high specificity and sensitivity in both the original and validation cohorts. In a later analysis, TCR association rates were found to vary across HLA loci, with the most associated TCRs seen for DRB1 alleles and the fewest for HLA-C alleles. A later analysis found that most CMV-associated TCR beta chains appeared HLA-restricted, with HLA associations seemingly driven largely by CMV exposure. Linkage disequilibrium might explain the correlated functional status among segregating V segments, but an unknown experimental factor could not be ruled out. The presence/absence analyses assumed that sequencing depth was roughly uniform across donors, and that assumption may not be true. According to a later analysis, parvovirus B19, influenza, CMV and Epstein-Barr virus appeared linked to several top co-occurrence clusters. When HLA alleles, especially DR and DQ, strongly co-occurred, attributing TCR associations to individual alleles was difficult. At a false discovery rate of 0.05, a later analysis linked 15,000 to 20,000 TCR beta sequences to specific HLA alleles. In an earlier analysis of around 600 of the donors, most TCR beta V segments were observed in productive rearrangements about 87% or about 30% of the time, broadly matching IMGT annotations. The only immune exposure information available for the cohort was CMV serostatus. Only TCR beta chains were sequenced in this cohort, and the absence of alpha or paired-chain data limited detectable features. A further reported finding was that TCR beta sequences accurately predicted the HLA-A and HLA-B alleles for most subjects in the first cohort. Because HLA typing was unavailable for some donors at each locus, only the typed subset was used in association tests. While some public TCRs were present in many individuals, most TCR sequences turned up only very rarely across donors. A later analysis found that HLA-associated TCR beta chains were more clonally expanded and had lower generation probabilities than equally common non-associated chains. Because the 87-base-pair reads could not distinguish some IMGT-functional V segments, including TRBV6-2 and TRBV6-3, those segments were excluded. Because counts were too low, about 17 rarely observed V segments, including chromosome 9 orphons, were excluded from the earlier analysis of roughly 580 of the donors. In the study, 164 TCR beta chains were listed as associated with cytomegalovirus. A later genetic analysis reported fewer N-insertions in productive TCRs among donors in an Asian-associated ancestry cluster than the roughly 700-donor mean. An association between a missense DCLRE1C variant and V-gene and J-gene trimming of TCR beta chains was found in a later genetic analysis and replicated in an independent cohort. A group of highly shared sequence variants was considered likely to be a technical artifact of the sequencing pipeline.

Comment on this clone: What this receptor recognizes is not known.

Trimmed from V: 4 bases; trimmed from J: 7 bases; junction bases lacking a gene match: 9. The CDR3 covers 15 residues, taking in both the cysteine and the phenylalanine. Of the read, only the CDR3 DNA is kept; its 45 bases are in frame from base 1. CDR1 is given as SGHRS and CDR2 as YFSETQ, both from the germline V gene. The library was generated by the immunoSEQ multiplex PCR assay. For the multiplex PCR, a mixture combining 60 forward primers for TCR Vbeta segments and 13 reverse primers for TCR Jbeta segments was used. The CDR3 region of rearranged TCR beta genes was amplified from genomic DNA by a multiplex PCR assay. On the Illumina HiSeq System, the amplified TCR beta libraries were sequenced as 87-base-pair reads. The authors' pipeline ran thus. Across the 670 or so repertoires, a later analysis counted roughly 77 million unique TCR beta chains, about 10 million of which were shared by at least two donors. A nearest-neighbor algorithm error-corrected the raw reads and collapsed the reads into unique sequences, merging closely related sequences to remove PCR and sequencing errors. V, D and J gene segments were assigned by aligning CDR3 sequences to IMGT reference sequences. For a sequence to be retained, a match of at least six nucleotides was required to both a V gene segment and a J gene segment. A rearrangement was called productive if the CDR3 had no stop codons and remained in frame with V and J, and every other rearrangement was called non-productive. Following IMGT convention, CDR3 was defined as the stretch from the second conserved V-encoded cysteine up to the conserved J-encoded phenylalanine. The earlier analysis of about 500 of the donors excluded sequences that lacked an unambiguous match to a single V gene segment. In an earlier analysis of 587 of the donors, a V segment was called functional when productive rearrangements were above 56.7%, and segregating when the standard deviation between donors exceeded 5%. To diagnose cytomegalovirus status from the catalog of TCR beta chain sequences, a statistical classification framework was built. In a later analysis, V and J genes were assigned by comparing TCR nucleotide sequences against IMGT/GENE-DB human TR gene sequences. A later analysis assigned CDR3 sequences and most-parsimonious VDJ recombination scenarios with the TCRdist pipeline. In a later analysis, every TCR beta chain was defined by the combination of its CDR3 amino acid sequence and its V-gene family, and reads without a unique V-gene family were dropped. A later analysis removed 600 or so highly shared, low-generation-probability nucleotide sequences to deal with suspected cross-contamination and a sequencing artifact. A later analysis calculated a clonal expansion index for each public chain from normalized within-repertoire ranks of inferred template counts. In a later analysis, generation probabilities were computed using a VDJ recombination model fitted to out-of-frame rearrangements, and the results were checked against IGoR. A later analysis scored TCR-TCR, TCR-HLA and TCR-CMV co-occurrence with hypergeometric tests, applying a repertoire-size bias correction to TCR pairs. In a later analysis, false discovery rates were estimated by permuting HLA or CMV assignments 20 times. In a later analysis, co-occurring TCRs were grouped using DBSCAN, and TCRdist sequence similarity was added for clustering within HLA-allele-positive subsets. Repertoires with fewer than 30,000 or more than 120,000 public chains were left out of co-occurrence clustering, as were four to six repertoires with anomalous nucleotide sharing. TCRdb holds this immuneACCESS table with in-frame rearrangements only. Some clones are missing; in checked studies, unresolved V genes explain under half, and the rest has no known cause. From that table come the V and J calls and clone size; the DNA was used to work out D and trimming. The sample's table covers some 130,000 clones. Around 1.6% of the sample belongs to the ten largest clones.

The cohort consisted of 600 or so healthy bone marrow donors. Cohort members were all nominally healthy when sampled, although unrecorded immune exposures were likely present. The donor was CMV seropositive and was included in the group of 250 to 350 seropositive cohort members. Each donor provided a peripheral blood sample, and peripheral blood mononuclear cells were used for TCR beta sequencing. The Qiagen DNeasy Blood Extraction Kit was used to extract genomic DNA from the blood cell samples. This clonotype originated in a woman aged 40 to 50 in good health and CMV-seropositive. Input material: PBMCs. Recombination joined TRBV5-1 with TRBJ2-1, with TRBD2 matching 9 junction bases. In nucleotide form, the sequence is TGCGCCAGCAGCGTCGTAGCGGGAGAAGGGAATGAGCAGTTCTTC. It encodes CASSVVAGEGNEQFF. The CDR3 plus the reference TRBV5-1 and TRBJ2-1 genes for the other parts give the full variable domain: KAGVTQTPRYLIKTRGQQVTLSCSPISGHRSVSWYQQTPGQGLQFLFEYFSETQRNKGNFPGRFSGRQFSNSRSEMNVSTLELGDSALYLCASSVVAGEGNEQFFGPGTRLTVL.